Each of the 18 T cell receptor beta chains below was sequenced from the same sample in a study of graft-versus-host responses after intestinal transplantation. TCRdb's copy holds only in-frame clones and misses some; the assay was immunoSEQ multiplex PCR. The sample yields about 61,000 clones, 90% to 95% seen once. The antigens of these receptors remain unknown. Sequencing used unstimulated CD4+ T cells sorted from spleen or lymph node cells, obtained before transplant. These receptors were collected from a human donor who was the organ donor for an intestinal transplant.

The gene calls are TRBV7-9 and TRBJ1-2; D possibly corresponds to TRBD1 (6 bases). The CDR3 is 15 amino acids. CDR1 and CDR2 from the germline V gene are SEHNR and FQNEAQ (reference sequence). Deletions cut 0 bases from V and 3 bases from J, with 11 bases between. The CDR3 DNA reads TGTGCCAGCAGCTTAGCGCTCAGACAGGACTATGGCTACACCTTC. Amino acid sequence: CASSLALRQDYGYTF.

The V call is TRBV5-4, the J call TRBJ1-5, with D possibly TRBD1 on 6 matching bases. Germline CDR1 SGHNT, CDR2 YYREEE (reference sequence). The V end was cut by 0 bases, the J end by 6 bases, with 13 bases between. This CDR3 has 15 residues. The CDR3 protein is CASSLDGGVGQPQHF. The DNA for the CDR3 is TGTGCCAGCAGCTTGGACGGGGGCGTAGGTCAGCCCCAGCATTTT.

This chain connects TRBV4-3 to TRBJ2-3; D is perhaps TRBD2 (5 bases). V lost 3 bases and J lost 0, with 10 bases in between. The length of the CDR3 is 15 residues. From germline, CDR1 is LGHNA and CDR2 YSLEER. CDR3 coding DNA: TGCGCCAGCAGCCATGGCGGACTTAGCACAGATACGCAGTATTTT. This translates into CASSHGGLSTDTQYF.

This chain links TRBV6-6 with TRBJ1-6; 9 nucleotides line up with TRBD1. The CDR3 spans 15 residues. V gave up 4 bases and J gave up 6 bases; unmatched junction bases: 4. Per germline, CDR1 MNHNY and CDR2 SVGAGI (reference sequence). CDR3 sequence (DNA): TGTGCCAGCAGTTCGAGGGGACAGGGTAATTCACCCCTCCACTTT. It codes for CASSSRGQGNSPLHF.

V and J are TRBV11-3 and TRBJ2-1, with D unresolved. Trimming pared 5 bases from V and 6 bases from J, leaving 17 bases between. Germline assignment: CDR1 SGHNT and CDR2 YENEEA. This CDR3 comprises 15 residues. The CDR3 bases are TGTGCCAGCAGCCCAGAGACCACATCGGGCAATGAGCAGTTCTTC. It codes for CASSPETTSGNEQFF.

This rearrangement joins TRBV5-4 to TRBJ2-3; the D call may be TRBD1 or TRBD2 (6 bases each). Looked up from germline, CDR1 is SGHNT and CDR2 is YYREEE (reference sequence). CDR3 length equals 15 residues. The V end lost 4 bases, the J end lost 0 bases, and 12 bases lay between the germline ends. CDR3 residues: CASSPTGASTDTQYF. The CDR3 nucleotides read TGTGCCAGCAGCCCCACGGGGGCTAGCACAGATACGCAGTATTTT.

CDR3 DNA sequence: TGTGCCACCAGCAGAGCCAGGGGATCTGGAAACACCATATATTTT. It yields the protein CATSRARGSGNTIYF. The V and J genes are TRBV15 and TRBJ1-3, with a tentative D call TRBD1 (6 bases). V was cut by 1 base and J by 1 base, with 8 bases left in between. This CDR3 region has 15 residues. The germline V gene encodes CDR1 LNHNV and CDR2 YYDKDF (reference sequence).

J is TRBJ2-3 and V is TRBV5-1, with 8 bases matching TRBD2. CDR1 is SGHRS and CDR2 is YFSETQ in the germline V gene. The V and J ends lost 0 bases and 4 bases, in that order; junction bases with no gene match: 7. This CDR3 spans 16 amino acids. CDR3 coding DNA: TGCGCCAGCAGCTTGGTCAACGGGGGGGCCCCAGATACGCAGTATTTT. Residues: CASSLVNGGAPDTQYF.

This chain's CDR3 is CASSMMDQWRGAFF. CDR3 in DNA: TGTGCCAGTAGTATGATGGACCAGTGGAGGGGAGCTTTCTTT. The V call is TRBV19, the J call TRBJ1-1, with D maybe TRBD1 (5 bases). V lost 3 bases to trimming and J lost 10 bases, with 18 bases between them. Germline assignment: CDR1 LNHDA and CDR2 SQIVND (reference sequence). The CDR3 has 14 residues. Combining the CDR3 with reference TRBV19 and TRBJ1-1 gives the whole variable domain DGGITQSPKYLFRKEGQNVTLSCEQNLNHDAMYWYRQDPGQGLRLIYYSQIVNDFQKGDIAEGYSVSREKKESFPLTVTSAQKNPTAFYLCASSMMDQWRGAFFGQGTRLTVV.

This rearrangement joins TRBV6-5 to TRBJ1-2, with 9 positions matching TRBD1. The J segment lost 4 bases and the V segment lost 4 bases, leaving 10 bases of the junction unmatched. The CDR3 contains 16 residues. In germline, CDR1 is MNHEY, CDR2 SVGAGI. The CDR3 DNA follows: TGTGCCAGCAGTTTAACCGGGACAGGGCTTTCCTATGGCTACACCTTC. It specifies CASSLTGTGLSYGYTF.

The V and J genes are TRBV6-6 and TRBJ1-2; D is unresolved. Germline V CDR1 and CDR2: MNHNY, SVGAGI (reference sequence). This CDR3 contains 12 residues. Trimming took 2 bases from V and 3 from J, leaving 4 bases between them. The CDR3 sequence is CASSYGDYGYTF. CDR3 nucleotide sequence: TGTGCCAGCAGTTACGGGGACTATGGCTACACCTTC.

The chain employs TRBV2 and TRBJ2-5; the D gene is possibly TRBD2 (6 bases). The CDR3 sequence is 14 residues long. V lost 2 bases and J lost 2, with 9 bases in between. Germline CDR1 is SNHLY and CDR2 is FYNNEI. The CDR3 DNA is TGTGCCAGCAGTGAAAGGACTATTCAAGAGACCCAGTACTTC. Translating it yields CASSERTIQETQYF. The entire variable domain, with the rest obtained from reference TRBV2 and TRBJ2-5, is as follows: EPEVTQTPSHQVTQMGQEVILRCVPISNHLYFYWYRQILGQKVEFLVSFYNNEISEKSEIFDDQFSVERPDGSNFTLKIRSTKLEDSAMYFCASSERTIQETQYFGPGTRLLVL.

In DNA form, the CDR3 reads TGTGCCAGCAGCTTAGGCGGGGGTGGCTACAATGAGCAGTTCTTC. It specifies CASSLGGGGYNEQFF. The gene calls are TRBV11-2 and TRBJ2-1; TRBD2 matches 7 bases. This CDR3 has 15 residues. V was pared by 1 base and J by 3 bases, with 3 bases of the junction left unmatched. Germline lookup yields CDR1 SGHAT and CDR2 FQNNGV. The full variable domain, completed using reference TRBV11-2 and TRBJ2-1, is EAGVAQSPRYKIIEKRQSVAFWCNPISGHATLYWYQQILGQGPKLLIQFQNNGVVDDSQLPKDRFSAERLKGVDSTLKIQPAKLEDSAVYLCASSLGGGGYNEQFFGPGTRLTVL.

The DNA of the CDR3 is TGTGCCAGCAGCGTATTTGCAACTAATGAAAAACTGTTTTTT. It specifies CASSVFATNEKLFF. The V gene is TRBV9, the J gene TRBJ1-4; D is unclear. This CDR3 is built from 14 residues. Trimming removed 1 base at V and 0 bases at J, with 4 bases between. Per the germline V gene, CDR1 is SGDLS and CDR2 is YYNGEE.

The genes are TRBV4-3 and TRBJ2-2, with 7 positions matching TRBD2. CDR1 LGHNA and CDR2 YSLEER come from the germline V gene. After removal of 4 bases from V and 0 bases from J, the junction contained 5 bases not matched to a gene. The CDR3 extends over 16 amino acids. The CDR3 DNA is TGCGCCAGCAGCCGGGCTAGCGGTTCGAACACCGGGGAGCTGTTTTTT. This gives the protein CASSRASGSNTGELFF.

CDR3 amino acids: CASSYQGPGGETQYF. The CDR3 DNA reads as TGTGCCAGCAGCTATCAGGGTCCAGGGGGAGAGACCCAGTACTTC. The V and J genes are TRBV5-6 and TRBJ2-5; 7 nucleotides align to TRBD1. V dropped 3 bases and J dropped 4; count of bases not matched to a gene: 9. Germline V gene data show CDR1 as SGHDT and CDR2 as YYEEEE. The CDR3 has 15 residues.

The chain uses TRBV6-5 and TRBJ2-3; D not resolved. V was trimmed by 5 bases and J by 2 bases, leaving 5 bases between them. This CDR3 spans 12 amino acids. Germline V gene lookup returns CDR1 MNHEY and CDR2 SVGAGI. The DNA of the CDR3 is TGTGCCAGCAGTAGACACACAGATACGCAGTATTTT. Translation: CASSRHTDTQYF.

This chain links TRBV20-1 with TRBJ2-4; D not resolved. CDR1 DFQATT and CDR2 SNEGSKA come from the germline V gene (reference sequence). Trimming shortened V by 3 bases and J by 7 bases, and 4 bases separated the two germline ends. The CDR3 has 10 residues. CDR3 sequence (DNA): TGCAGTGCTAGTGGTAACATTCAGTACTTC. Its translation: CSASGNIQYF.